The 9 T cell receptor beta chains below all came from one sample that was sequenced in a study of T cell responses to AZD1222 COVID-19 vaccine (dated by TCRdb to the early 2020s). Explained via the paper, the time point label denotes: about 28 days (+/-7) after the second vaccine dose. The sample's treatment or condition label, decoded: meningococcal conjugate vaccine given as trial control. The protocol used for the library was the immunoSEQ multiplex PCR assay. TCRdb carries this immuneACCESS record with in-frame sequences only. Its versions omit some clonotypes, under half of them owing to an unresolved V gene in the studies checked, with the rest unexplained. The sample profile shows 150,000 to 200,000 clones; about 90% of them were found once. In total, the top ten clones hold 4% to 4.5% of the sample. The material sequenced was peripheral blood, taken 28 days after the second dose of the MenACWY control vaccine. All receptors come from an adult who received the MenACWY meningococcal vaccine as a control.

DNA of the CDR3: TGTGCCAGCAGCTTGTCGGGTTTCATTATCGAGCAGTACTTC. Translated: CASSLSGFIIEQYF. This chain links TRBV7-2 with TRBJ2-7; D uncertain. Trimming took 3 bases from V and 6 from J, leaving 15 bases between them. Germline CDR1 SGHTA, CDR2 FQGNSA. There are 14 residues in the CDR3.

The genes are TRBV3-1 (or the pseudogene TRBV3-2) and TRBJ1-1; D not certain. This CDR3 comprises 14 residues. Deletions cut 4 bases from V and 5 bases from J, with 14 bases between. The germline gives CDR1 LGHDT, CDR2 YNNKEL (reference sequence). This CDR3 is CASSRVEGKTEAFF. The CDR3, as DNA: TGTGCCAGCAGCCGGGTGGAGGGAAAGACTGAAGCTTTCTTT.

This clone was recorded only once. The chain recombines TRBV5-1 with TRBJ1-4; D is uncertain. This CDR3 has 13 residues. Per germline, CDR1 SGHRS and CDR2 YFSETQ. Trimming removed 4 bases at V and 8 bases at J, with 12 bases between. The CDR3 here is CASSPDAKEKLFF. The CDR3 DNA follows: TGCGCCAGCAGCCCGGACGCGAAAGAAAAACTGTTTTTT.

This clone came up once. The V gene is TRBV5-1, the J gene TRBJ1-1; TRBD1 aligns across 8 bases. Germline CDR1 reads SGHRS; CDR2 reads YFSETQ. Trimming took 4 bases from V and 8 from J; bases not matched to a gene: 10. The CDR3 has 14 residues. CDR3 sequence reads: CASSPPGQGSEAFF. CDR3 in DNA: TGCGCCAGCAGCCCCCCTGGACAGGGCTCGGAAGCTTTCTTT.

CDR3 region: CASSFGVAYEQYF. In DNA form, the CDR3 reads TGTGCCAGCAGCTTTGGAGTGGCCTACGAGCAGTACTTC. The rearrangement links TRBV11-3 to TRBJ2-7; D is uncertain. Germline CDR1 SGHNT, CDR2 YENEEA. The CDR3 covers 13 residues. The V and J ends lost 3 bases and 2 bases respectively, with 8 bases between them.

CDR3 bases: TGTGCCTGGAGTGTTTCCAGGGGAAGACAGCCCCAGCATTTT. It encodes CAWSVSRGRQPQHF. The V and J genes are TRBV30 and TRBJ1-5, with a weak D call TRBD1 (6 bases). V lost 0 bases and J 7 bases, leaving 13 bases between the germline ends. This CDR3 spans 14 amino acids. Per germline, CDR1 GTSNPN and CDR2 SVGIG (reference sequence). The variable domain in full, completed from reference TRBV30 and TRBJ1-5, reads SQTIHQWPATLVQPVGSPLSLECTVEGTSNPNLYWYRQAAGRGLQLLFYSVGIGQISSEVPQNLSASRPQDRQFILSSKKLLLSDSGFYLCAWSVSRGRQPQHFGDGTRLSIL.

V is TRBV6-5 and J is TRBJ2-7; D is unresolved. The CDR3 is 13 residues long. Trimming pared 8 bases from V and 2 bases from J, leaving 13 bases between. Germline CDR1 and CDR2: MNHEY and SVGAGI. DNA for the CDR3: TGTGCCAGCGGCGGAAATAGACCCTACGAGCAGTACTTC. Its protein is CASGGNRPYEQYF.

This chain connects TRBV7-9 to TRBJ2-1, with D perhaps being TRBD1 or TRBD2 (6 bases each). V dropped 5 bases and J dropped 1 base, with 18 bases sitting between them. CDR1 SEHNR and CDR2 FQNEAQ come from the germline V gene (reference sequence). The CDR3 has 17 amino acids. CDR3 DNA: TGTGCCAGCAGCCCTAGGACTTGGAGGGGGTCCTACAATGAGCAGTTCTTC. This translates into CASSPRTWRGSYNEQFF.

V is TRBV6-6 and J is TRBJ2-1; 9 positions match TRBD2. The V gene's germline CDR1 is MNHNY and CDR2 SVGAGI (reference sequence). The CDR3 consists of 17 residues. J lost 3 bases, V lost 5 bases, and 11 bases had no gene match. CDR3 sequence reads: CASSPGGLAGFYNEQFF. CDR3 coding DNA: TGTGCCAGCAGTCCTGGAGGTCTAGCGGGATTCTACAATGAGCAGTTCTTC.